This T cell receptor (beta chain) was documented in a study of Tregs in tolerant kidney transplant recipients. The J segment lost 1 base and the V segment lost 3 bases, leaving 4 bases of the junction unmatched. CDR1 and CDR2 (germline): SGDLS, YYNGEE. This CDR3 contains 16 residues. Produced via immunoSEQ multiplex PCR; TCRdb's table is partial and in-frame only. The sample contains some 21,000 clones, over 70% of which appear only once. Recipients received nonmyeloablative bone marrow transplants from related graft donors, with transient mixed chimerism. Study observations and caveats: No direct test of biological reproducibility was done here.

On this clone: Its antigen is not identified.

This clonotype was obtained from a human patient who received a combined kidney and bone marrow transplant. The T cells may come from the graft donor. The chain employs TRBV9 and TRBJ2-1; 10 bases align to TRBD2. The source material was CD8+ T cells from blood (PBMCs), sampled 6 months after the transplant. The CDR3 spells CASSAWTSGSYNEQFF. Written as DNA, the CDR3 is TGTGCCAGCAGCGCCTGGACTAGCGGATCCTACAATGAGCAGTTCTTC.